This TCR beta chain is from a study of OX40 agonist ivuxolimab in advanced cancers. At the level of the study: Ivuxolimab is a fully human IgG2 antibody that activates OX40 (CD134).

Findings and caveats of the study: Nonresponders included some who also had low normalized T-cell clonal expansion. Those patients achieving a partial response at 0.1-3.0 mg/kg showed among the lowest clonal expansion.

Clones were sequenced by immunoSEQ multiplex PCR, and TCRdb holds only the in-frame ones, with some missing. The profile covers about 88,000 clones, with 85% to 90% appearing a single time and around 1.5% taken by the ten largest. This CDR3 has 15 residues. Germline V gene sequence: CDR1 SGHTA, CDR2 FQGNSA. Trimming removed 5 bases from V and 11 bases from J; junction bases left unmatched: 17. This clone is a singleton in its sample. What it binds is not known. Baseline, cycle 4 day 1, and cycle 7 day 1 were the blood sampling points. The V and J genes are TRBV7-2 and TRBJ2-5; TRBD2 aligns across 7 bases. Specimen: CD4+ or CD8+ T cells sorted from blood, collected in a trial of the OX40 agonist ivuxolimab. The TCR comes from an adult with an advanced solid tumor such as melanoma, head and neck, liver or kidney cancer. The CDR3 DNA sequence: TGTGCCAGCAGCCCGGTCGACGGGACTACCTTGGGGCAGTACTTC. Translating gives CASSPVDGTTLGQYF. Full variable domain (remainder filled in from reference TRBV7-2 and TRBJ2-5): GAGVSQSPSNKVTEKGKDVELRCDPISGHTALYWYRQSLGQGLEFLIYFQGNSAPDKSGLPSDRFSAERTGGSVSTLTIQRTQQEDSAVYLCASSPVDGTTLGQYFGPGTRLLVL.